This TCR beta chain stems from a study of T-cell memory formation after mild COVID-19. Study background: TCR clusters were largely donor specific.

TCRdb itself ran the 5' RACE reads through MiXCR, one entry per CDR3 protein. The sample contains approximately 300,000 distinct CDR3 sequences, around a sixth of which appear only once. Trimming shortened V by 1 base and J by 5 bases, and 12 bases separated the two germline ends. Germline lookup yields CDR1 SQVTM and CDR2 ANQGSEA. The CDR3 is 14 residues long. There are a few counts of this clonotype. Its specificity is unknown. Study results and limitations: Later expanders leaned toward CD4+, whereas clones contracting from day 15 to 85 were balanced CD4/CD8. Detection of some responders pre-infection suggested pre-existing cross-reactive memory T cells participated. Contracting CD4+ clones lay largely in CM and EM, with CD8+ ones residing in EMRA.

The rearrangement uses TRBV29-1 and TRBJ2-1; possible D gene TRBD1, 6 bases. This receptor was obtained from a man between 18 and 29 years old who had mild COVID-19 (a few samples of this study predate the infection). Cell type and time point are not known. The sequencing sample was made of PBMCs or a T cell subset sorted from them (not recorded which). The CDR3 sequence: CSVEGYRAHNEQFF. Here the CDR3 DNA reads TGCAGCGTTGAAGGTTACAGGGCCCACAATGAGCAGTTCTTC.